This T cell receptor (beta chain) was recorded in a study of metastatic and nonmetastatic thyroid tumors (dated by TCRdb to the early 2020s). Describing the broader study: For patients with malignant and with benign thyroid disease, the researchers compared repertoires between peripheral blood samples and tumor or nodule tissue samples.

The protocol used for the library was PCR. Sequencer: Illumina HiSeq 4000. High-throughput sequencing was used to profile the TCR beta-chain CDR3 region of every patient. The study's own analysis went as follows. A classifier to discriminate distant-metastatic papillary thyroid cancer patients was built from CDR3 differences across clinicopathological groups. Repertoire diversity was assessed with the Shannon index, and tumor-blood repertoire similarity with the Morisita-Horn index. TCRdb reworked the public reads: Q25 trimming with fastp, MiXCR clone assembly, productive beta chains retained. These V and J calls are TCRdb output, not the study's own analysis. This sample lists several thousand clones; about 15% were detected once. The ten largest clones add up to approximately 5.1% of the sample. No treatment had been received by any patient before thyroid surgery. Using T-cell receptor beta sequencing, the study looked back at clinical samples from patients collected from the early 2010s to the late 2010s.

This clone is regarded as medium-sized (0.01 to 0.1%). This receptor's antigen is unknown. Base qualities are not provided; no much larger clone lies one nucleotide away. The investigation overall reported the following: In both blood and tumor samples, TCR beta diversity was reported to be significantly higher in malignant tumors than in benign nodules.

V is pruned by 4 bases and J by 0 bases, leaving 6 bases of the junction without a gene match. The CDR3 holds 16 amino acids from the cysteine to the phenylalanine. Only the CDR3 part of the read is kept: 48 bases, read in frame from the first base. Per the germline V gene, ENHRY is the CDR1 and SYGVKD is the CDR2. The V and J genes are TRBV10-3 and TRBJ2-7; 10 nucleotides in the junction match TRBD1. This sequence was found in a female donor with papillary thyroid cancer or a benign thyroid nodule (not recorded which). Some clones in this sample may be carry-over from other donors' samples. Material for sequencing was blood. The nucleotide sequence reads TGTGCCATCAGTGGTGGGACAGGGGTAAGCTCCTACGAGCAGTACTTC. Its protein is CAISGGTGVSSYEQYF.